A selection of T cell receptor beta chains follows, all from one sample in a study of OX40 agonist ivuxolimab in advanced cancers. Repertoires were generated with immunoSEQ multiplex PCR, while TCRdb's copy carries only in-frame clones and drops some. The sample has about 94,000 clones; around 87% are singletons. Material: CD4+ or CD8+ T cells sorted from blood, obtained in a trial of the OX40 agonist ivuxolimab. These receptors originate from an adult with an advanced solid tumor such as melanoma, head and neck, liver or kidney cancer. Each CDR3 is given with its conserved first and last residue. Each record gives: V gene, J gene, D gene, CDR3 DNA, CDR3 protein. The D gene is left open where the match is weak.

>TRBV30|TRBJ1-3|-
TGTGCCTGGAGTGTAGGTCCGGCGAGTGGGCAGAACACCATATATTTT
CAWSVGPASGQNTIYF
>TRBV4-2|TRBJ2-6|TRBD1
TGTGCCAGCAGCCGGGACAGGGGGTCCTCCGGGGCCAACGTCCTGACTTTC
CASSRDRGSSGANVLTF
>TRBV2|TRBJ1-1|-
TGTGCCAGCAGTGGAGACAGGTTTATGCGAGCTTTCTTT
CASSGDRFMRAFF
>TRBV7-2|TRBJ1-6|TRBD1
TGTGCCAGCAGCTTAGCTGGGACAGGCAATTCACCCCTCCACTTT
CASSLAGTGNSPLHF
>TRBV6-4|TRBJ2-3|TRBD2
TGTGCCAGCAGTGACTCTAGCGGGGGGGCCGATACGCAGTATTTT
CASSDSSGGADTQYF
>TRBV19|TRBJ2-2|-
TGTGCCAGTAGTGCACGGGGGACCCGAGGCACCGGGGAGCTGTTTTTT
CASSARGTRGTGELFF
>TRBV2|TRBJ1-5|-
TGTGCCAGCAGTGAAAACCTCTGGGGGCTTAATGGCAATCAGCCCCAGCATTTT
CASSENLWGLNGNQPQHF
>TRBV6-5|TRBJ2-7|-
TGTGCCAGCAGTTACCGTCCCTTGAGGGACTACGAGCAGTACTTC
CASSYRPLRDYEQYF
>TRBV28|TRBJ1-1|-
TGTGCCAGCAGTATATCAGGGGCCGGGAACACTGAAGCTTTCTTT
CASSISGAGNTEAFF
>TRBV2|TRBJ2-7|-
TGTGCCAGCAGTGGAGACAGCCGAACCTACGAGCAGTACTTC
CASSGDSRTYEQYF
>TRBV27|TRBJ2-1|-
TGTGCCAGCAGTTTTGAGGGGCGGTCCTACAATGAGCAGTTCTTC
CASSFEGRSYNEQFF
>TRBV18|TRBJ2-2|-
TGTGCCAGCTTCCGCGGGACCGGGGAGCTGTTTTTT
CASFRGTGELFF
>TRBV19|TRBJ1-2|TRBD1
TGTGCCAGTAGTATGGGGACAGGTTCTAACTATGGCTACACCTTC
CASSMGTGSNYGYTF
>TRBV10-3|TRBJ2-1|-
TGTGCCATCAGTGAAACCGGGGCCGCCTACAATGAGCAGTTCTTC
CAISETGAAYNEQFF
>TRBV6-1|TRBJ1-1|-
TGTGCCAGCAGAAGACAGGCTAATACTGAAGCTTTCTTT
CASRRQANTEAFF
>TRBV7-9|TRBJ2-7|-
TGTGCCAGCGCCCCTTGGACCCGACAGGACGAGCAGTACTTC
CASAPWTRQDEQYF